The T cell receptor beta chain under discussion was sequenced for a study of T cell responses to AZD1222 COVID-19 vaccine. Sequencing used immunoSEQ multiplex PCR; TCRdb keeps in-frame clones, though not all of them. The sample lists roughly 180,000 clones; about nine tenths were seen once. A word on this clone: Its target is unknown.

V lost 4 bases and J lost 13; bases outside the gene matches: 3. Per germline, CDR1 KGHSH and CDR2 LQKENI. This CDR3 is 10 amino acids long. General study results and limits: Most donors were white British and more were female, and clonal diversity was possibly underestimated.

This sample comprised peripheral blood, obtained on day 0 of MenACWY control vaccination. The origin of this receptor is an adult in good health. The V call is TRBV18, the J call TRBJ1-1; 7 nucleotides agree with TRBD1. CDR3 DNA sequence: TGTGCCAGCTCACAAGACAGGGTTTTCTTT. Protein sequence: CASSQDRVFF.